These 30 T cell receptor beta chains were sequenced from one sample in a study of shared clonotypes between healthy human individuals. Clones were read by immunoSEQ multiplex PCR, and TCRdb kept only the in-frame ones, dropping some. The data contain around 2,000,000 clones, less than 95% of them singletons. Cells designated naive CD8 were CD45RO-negative and were positively selected for CCR7, with terminally differentiated effector memory CD45RA+ cells excluded. The source material was naive CD8+ T cells sorted from blood. The receptor source for this set is a man younger than 35 in good health.

The chain recombines TRBV6-5 with TRBJ1-3; 7 bases map to TRBD1. The CDR3 extends over 14 amino acids. V was clipped by 6 bases and J by 4 bases; unmatched bases: 6. The germline gives CDR1 MNHEY, CDR2 SVGAGI. The CDR3 sequence is CASSTTGAGNTIYF. The DNA for the CDR3 is TGTGCCAGCAGCACCACAGGGGCCGGAAACACCATATATTTT.

In nucleotides, the CDR3 is TGTGCCAGCAGTTTCACGGGACCGAACTATGGCTACACCTTC. As protein: CASSFTGPNYGYTF. The chain combines TRBV27 with TRBJ1-2, with a tentative D call TRBD1 (5 bases). CDR1 and CDR2 from the germline V gene are MNHEY and SMNVEV (reference sequence). Trimming removed 3 bases at V and 2 bases at J, with 10 bases between. The CDR3 loop spans 14 amino acids.

This chain connects TRBV27 to TRBJ2-7; no clear D gene. This CDR3 contains 15 residues. Germline V lookup: CDR1 MNHEY, CDR2 SMNVEV (reference sequence). With 6 bases removed from V and 0 bases from J, the gap between germline ends came to 15 bases. CDR3 region: CASSHGLPSSYEQYF. The DNA of the CDR3 is TGTGCCAGCAGCCACGGGTTACCGAGCTCCTACGAGCAGTACTTC.

The chain carries TRBV27 and TRBJ2-1, with 16 bases matching TRBD2. J lost 7 bases, V lost 5 bases, and 8 bases had no gene match. Germline V gene data show CDR1 as MNHEY and CDR2 as SMNVEV (reference sequence). This CDR3 region has 17 residues. CDR3 protein: CASSPGTSGRAGNEQFF. CDR3 nucleotides: TGTGCCAGCAGTCCCGGGACTAGCGGGAGGGCAGGGAATGAGCAGTTCTTC.

The chain has TRBV18 and TRBJ2-7; D possibly uses TRBD1 or TRBD2 (6 bases each). The CDR3 sequence is 14 residues long. CDR1 and CDR2 (germline): KGHSH, LQKENI. The ends were cut back, 6 bases at V and 4 bases at J, with 16 bases in the middle. CDR3: CASSVTGRMYEQYF. CDR3 DNA: TGTGCCAGCTCCGTTACAGGGAGGATGTACGAGCAGTACTTC.

This rearrangement joins TRBV4-1 to TRBJ2-3; TRBD1 is a possible D gene (5 bases). Germline assignment: CDR1 MGHRA and CDR2 YSYEKL. The CDR3 has 14 residues. The V and J ends lost 4 bases and 2 bases respectively, with 10 bases between them. The CDR3 sequence: CASSPLTDTDTQYF. The CDR3 nucleotides are TGCGCCAGCAGCCCACTGACAGACACAGATACGCAGTATTTT.

CDR3 amino acids: CASSLTREVNTEAFF. As DNA, the CDR3 is TGCGCCAGCAGCTTGACCAGGGAAGTGAACACTGAAGCTTTCTTT. This rearrangement joins TRBV5-1 to TRBJ1-1, with TRBD1 as a possible D gene (5 bases). Germline loops: CDR1 SGHRS, CDR2 YFSETQ. V dropped 1 base and J dropped 0 bases, with 10 bases sitting between them. This CDR3 comprises 15 residues.

The CDR3 DNA follows: TGTGCCAGCAGTGCCAACCCCGGGACAGGGACCTACGAGCAGTACTTC. Translating it yields CASSANPGTGTYEQYF. The genes are TRBV27 and TRBJ2-7; 9 nucleotides align to TRBD1. With V trimmed by 5 bases and J by 2 bases, 10 bases remained unmatched. Germline lookup yields CDR1 MNHEY and CDR2 SMNVEV (reference sequence). This CDR3 is 16 amino acids long.

The rearrangement links TRBV18 to TRBJ2-7; D uncertain. The CDR3 has 14 residues. Per germline, CDR1 KGHSH and CDR2 LQKENI. Trimming took off 6 bases at V and 1 base at J, with 13 bases between the two ends. CDR3 sequence: CASSVEIGSYEQYF. Here the CDR3 DNA reads TGTGCCAGCTCCGTGGAAATCGGTTCCTACGAGCAGTACTTC. The entire variable domain, with the rest obtained from reference TRBV18 and TRBJ2-7, is as follows: NAGVMQNPRHLVRRRGQEARLRCSPMKGHSHVYWYRQLPEEGLKFMVYLQKENIIDESGMPKERFSAEFPKEGPSILRIQQVVRGDSAAYFCASSVEIGSYEQYFGPGTRLTVT.

This chain uses TRBV19 with TRBJ1-1, with 7 bases that match TRBD1. The CDR3 loop spans 13 amino acids. Unmatched junction bases numbered 7, after V lost 7 bases and J lost 5 bases. CDR1 is LNHDA and CDR2 is SQIVND in the germline V gene (reference sequence). The CDR3 DNA reads as TGTGCCAGTACCCCAGGGGGACTAACTGAAGCTTTCTTT. This encodes CASTPGGLTEAFF. Together with reference TRBV19 and TRBJ1-1, the CDR3 gives the full variable domain: DGGITQSPKYLFRKEGQNVTLSCEQNLNHDAMYWYRQDPGQGLRLIYYSQIVNDFQKGDIAEGYSVSREKKESFPLTVTSAQKNPTAFYLCASTPGGLTEAFFGQGTRLTVV.

The chain joins TRBV4-1 to TRBJ2-7; D possibly corresponds to TRBD1 (6 bases). The CDR3 length is 16 residues. V was cut by 0 bases and J by 3 bases, with 15 bases left in between. CDR1 is MGHRA, CDR2 YSYEKL, per germline. CDR3 nucleotide sequence: TGCGCCAGCAGCCAAGAGGGCCTGGGGGACATCTACGAGCAGTACTTC. It yields the protein CASSQEGLGDIYEQYF.

The rearrangement uses TRBV11-2 and TRBJ1-6; D possibly corresponds to TRBD1 (6 bases). Trimming left V 1 base short and J 10 bases short, with 14 bases between. Germline V gene lookup returns CDR1 SGHAT and CDR2 FQNNGV. The CDR3 loop spans 15 amino acids. The CDR3: CASSLGRGPESPLHF. DNA for the CDR3: TGTGCCAGCAGCTTAGGTCGGGGGCCCGAGTCACCCCTCCACTTT.

The rearrangement uses TRBV10-1 and TRBJ2-2, with D hard to call. Germline V gene lookup returns CDR1 WNHNN and CDR2 SYGVQD (reference sequence). V lost 1 base, J lost 5 bases, and 8 bases lay in between. This CDR3 has 14 residues. The CDR3 loop reads CASSELTRTGELFF. DNA for the CDR3: TGCGCCAGCAGTGAGTTAACCCGGACCGGGGAGCTGTTTTTT.

The gene calls are TRBV10-3 and TRBJ2-4; D is uncertain. Germline V gene data show CDR1 as ENHRY and CDR2 as SYGVKD. The CDR3 contains 17 residues. V lost 0 bases and J lost 0, with 12 bases in between. CDR3 in amino acids: CAISESWAELAKNIQYF. Written as DNA, the CDR3 is TGTGCCATCAGTGAGTCGTGGGCGGAACTAGCCAAAAACATTCAGTACTTC.

The gene calls are TRBV27 and TRBJ2-1; either TRBD1 or TRBD2 may supply D (5 bases each). The CDR3 extends over 16 amino acids. Germline CDR1 reads MNHEY; CDR2 reads SMNVEV (reference sequence). V lost 0 bases to trimming and J lost 0 bases, with 9 bases between them. The CDR3 region has the DNA TGTGCCAGCAGTTTATCATCGGGACCCTCCTACAATGAGCAGTTCTTC. This gives the protein CASSLSSGPSYNEQFF.

V and J are TRBV5-6 and TRBJ1-1; D is perhaps TRBD1 (6 bases). CDR1 SGHDT and CDR2 YYEEEE come from the germline V gene. Trimming left V 4 bases short and J 7 bases short, with 14 bases between. The CDR3 extends over 13 amino acids. CDR3 region: CASSLGAGLEAFF. The CDR3, as DNA: TGTGCCAGCAGCCTGGGGGCAGGACTTGAAGCTTTCTTT.

The V call is TRBV7-2, the J call TRBJ2-3; the D is unclear. The CDR3 sequence is 15 residues long. From germline, CDR1 is SGHTA and CDR2 FQGNSA. Trimming removed 2 bases from V and 1 base from J, with 10 bases in between. The CDR3: CASSLSAEGTDTQYF. The CDR3 nucleotides are TGTGCCAGCAGCTTAAGTGCCGAGGGCACAGATACGCAGTATTTT.

The chain links TRBV27 to TRBJ2-7; 9 bases map to TRBD1. The germline CDR1 and CDR2 sequences are MNHEY and SMNVEV (reference sequence). The V segment lost 5 bases and the J segment 6 bases; nucleotides outside the gene matches: 8. The CDR3 has 14 residues. This CDR3 is CASSLRDRVREQYF. The DNA of the CDR3 is TGTGCCAGCAGTCTCCGGGACAGGGTCCGCGAGCAGTACTTC.

V usage is TRBV6-6 and J usage is TRBJ2-1, with a possible D match to TRBD2 (6 bases). V was trimmed by 1 base and J by 7 bases, leaving 11 bases between them. Per germline, CDR1 MNHNY and CDR2 SVGAGI (reference sequence). The CDR3 loop spans 14 amino acids. The CDR3 DNA sequence: TGTGCCAGCAGTTACTTCGGGAGTCTAAATGAGCAGTTCTTC. Protein sequence: CASSYFGSLNEQFF.

This chain links TRBV27 with TRBJ2-6; possible D gene TRBD2, 5 bases. Trimming left V 9 bases short and J 0 bases short, with 15 bases between. The germline V gene encodes CDR1 MNHEY and CDR2 SMNVEV (reference sequence). This CDR3 contains 16 residues. CDR3 region: CASGRGPGSGANVLTF. The DNA for the CDR3 is TGTGCCAGTGGTCGGGGTCCTGGCTCTGGGGCCAACGTCCTGACTTTC.

The chain combines TRBV28 with TRBJ2-7; TRBD2 is a possible D gene (5 bases). Deletions cut 1 base from V and 4 bases from J, with 17 bases between. Germline CDR1 reads MDHEN; CDR2 reads SYDVKM. CDR3 size: 16 residues. CDR3 sequence reads: CASSLFSGVGNYEQYF. The CDR3 DNA sequence: TGTGCCAGCAGTTTATTTTCCGGGGTCGGGAATTACGAGCAGTACTTC.

The chain couples TRBV11-2 to TRBJ2-3; 9 nucleotides agree with TRBD2. The V gene's germline CDR1 is SGHAT and CDR2 FQNNGV. V lost 1 base to trimming and J lost 5 bases; unmatched junction nucleotides: 7. This CDR3 spans 16 amino acids. DNA for the CDR3: TGTGCCAGCAGCTTAGTCGGTAGCGGGGGCCTAGATACGCAGTATTTT. This gives the protein CASSLVGSGGLDTQYF.

V gene TRBV28 combines with J gene TRBJ1-1; 7 positions agree with TRBD1. CDR3 length: 17 residues. CDR1 MDHEN and CDR2 SYDVKM come from the germline V gene. V lost 4 bases and J lost 1; bases outside the gene matches: 12. Written as DNA, the CDR3 is TGTGCCAGCAGTTCCCCCTATTCGACAGGGAAGAACACTGAAGCTTTCTTT. Protein product: CASSSPYSTGKNTEAFF.

The chain combines TRBV5-6 with TRBJ2-1; D is undetermined. From germline, CDR1 is SGHDT and CDR2 YYEEEE. V was trimmed by 9 bases and J by 1 base, leaving 17 bases between them. The CDR3 is 15 residues long. DNA for the CDR3: TGTGCCATCTGGTGGCGTGCGGTGTCCTACAATGAGCAGTTCTTC. Its translation is CAIWWRAVSYNEQFF. Full variable domain (missing parts from reference TRBV5-6 and TRBJ2-1): DAGVTQSPTHLIKTRGQQVTLRCSPKSGHDTVSWYQQALGQGPQFIFQYYEEEERQRGNFPDRFSGHQFPNYSSELNVNALLLGDSALYLCAIWWRAVSYNEQFFGPGTRLTVL.

This chain connects TRBV5-6 to TRBJ1-5, with 7 bases matching TRBD1. Trimming took 4 bases from V and 9 from J; bases not matched to a gene: 10. Germline V gives CDR1 SGHDT, CDR2 YYEEEE. CDR3 length: 14 amino acids. The CDR3 spells CASSDRESKAPQHF. The CDR3 nucleotides read TGTGCCAGCAGCGACAGGGAGAGTAAGGCGCCCCAGCATTTT.

The chain employs TRBV19 and TRBJ2-7; possibly TRBD2 for D (6 bases). Trimming removed 3 bases at V and 0 bases at J, with 9 bases between. The germline V gene has CDR1 LNHDA and CDR2 SQIVND (reference sequence). The CDR3 sequence is 14 residues long. CDR3 bases: TGTGCCAGTAGTATCGGGGGATTCTCCTACGAGCAGTACTTC. Its protein product is CASSIGGFSYEQYF. Combining the CDR3 with reference TRBV19 and TRBJ2-7 gives the whole variable domain DGGITQSPKYLFRKEGQNVTLSCEQNLNHDAMYWYRQDPGQGLRLIYYSQIVNDFQKGDIAEGYSVSREKKESFPLTVTSAQKNPTAFYLCASSIGGFSYEQYFGPGTRLTVT.

As to this clone: The sample holds other DNA sequences that translate to the same CDR3. The genes are TRBV5-6 and TRBJ2-7; unclear D gene. The CDR3 runs 11 residues. CDR1 is SGHDT, CDR2 YYEEEE, per germline. V shed 2 bases and J shed 4 bases, with 4 bases lying between them. CDR3 in amino acids: CASSFGYEQYF. The DNA of the CDR3 is TGTGCCAGCAGCTTCGGATACGAGCAGTACTTC.

The chain uses TRBV7-8 and TRBJ1-1; D possibly corresponds to TRBD1 (6 bases). This CDR3 spans 18 amino acids. Looked up from germline, CDR1 is SGHVS and CDR2 is FQNEAQ. Trimming took off 0 bases at V and 4 bases at J, with 21 bases between the two ends. CDR3 in amino acids: CASSLALMDSWSSTEAFF. The CDR3 nucleotides read TGTGCCAGCAGCTTAGCCCTAATGGACAGTTGGTCGAGCACTGAAGCTTTCTTT.

The V gene is TRBV28, the J gene TRBJ2-1, with 8 nucleotides matching TRBD2. J lost 7 bases, V lost 4 bases, and 9 bases had no gene match. Germline CDR1 MDHEN, CDR2 SYDVKM. The CDR3 sequence is 15 residues long. CDR3 in amino acids: CASSSQRESQNEQFF. Here the CDR3 DNA reads TGTGCCAGCAGTTCCCAGCGGGAGAGCCAGAATGAGCAGTTCTTC.

This chain joins TRBV28 and TRBJ2-7; D is undetermined. The CDR3 is made up of 12 amino acids. V was clipped by 4 bases and J by 6 bases, with 10 bases between them. Germline V gene lookup returns CDR1 MDHEN and CDR2 SYDVKM. CDR3 residues: CASSSLRLEQYF. Written as DNA, the CDR3 is TGTGCCAGCAGTTCCCTGCGACTCGAGCAGTACTTC.